Listed below are T cell receptor beta chains from one sample, sequenced in a study of blood T cells in healthy people across ages. MiXCR was run by TCRdb on the 5' RACE reads, yielding one entry per CDR3 protein. Of just under 750,000 distinct CDR3 sequences in the sample, about 20% were seen once. Sequenced input: blood. The receptors originated from a man in his 70s in good health. Each CDR3 is given with its conserved first and last residue. D genes are given only for firm matches. Some rows mark clone size as missing; the rest say once, few, many or name a class of expanded clone.

TRBD1	TRBV7-6	TRBJ2-3	-	CASSLEQGLSTDTQYF	TGTGCCAGCAGCTTAGAACAGGGGTTAAGCACAGATACGCAGTATTTT
-	TRBV20-1	TRBJ1-4	-	CSARDWEGRERELFF	TGCAGTGCTAGAGACTGGGAGGGCCGGGAGAGGGAACTGTTTTTT
-	TRBV11-2	TRBJ2-5	few	CASSSSIQETQYF	TGTGCCAGCAGTTCCAGTATTCAAGAGACCCAGTACTTC
TRBD1	TRBV27	TRBJ1-2	-	CASSSGQGLGRGYTF	TGTGCCAGCAGTTCTGGACAGGGATTAGGGAGAGGCTACACCTTC
-	TRBV25-1	TRBJ2-7	many	CASSEYSWDEQYF	TGTGCCAGCAGTGAATATTCCTGGGACGAGCAGTACTTC
-	TRBV2	TRBJ1-2	-	CAAQRESYGYTF	TGTGCCGCGCAAAGGGAATCCTATGGCTACACCTTC
-	TRBV12-3/TRBV12-4	TRBJ1-2	-	CASSGRAPGYGYTF	TGTGCCAGCAGTGGCAGGGCACCTGGCTATGGCTACACCTTC
-	TRBV12-3/TRBV12-4	TRBJ2-1	many	CASSLGLHNEQFF	TGTGCCAGCAGTTTAGGACTTCACAATGAGCAGTTCTTC
-	TRBV6-6	TRBJ2-1	-	CASSYARDEQFF	TGTGCCAGCAGTTATGCGAGGGATGAGCAGTTCTTC
TRBD2	TRBV20-1	TRBJ2-3	-	CSARTGTSGTDTQYF	TGCAGTGCTAGAACCGGGACTAGCGGCACAGATACGCAGTATTTT
-	TRBV3-1	TRBJ2-7	-	CASSQVSSRGEQYF	TGTGCCAGCAGCCAAGTGAGTAGTCGCGGCGAGCAGTACTTC
-	TRBV5-1	TRBJ2-5	-	CASRPLRGVDGTQYF	TGCGCCAGCAGACCTTTGAGGGGCGTGGATGGGACCCAGTACTTC
TRBD1	TRBV11-2	TRBJ1-1	few	CASSRQGRGGNTEAFF	TGTGCCAGCAGCAGACAGGGACGGGGAGGGAACACTGAAGCTTTCTTT
-	TRBV29-1	TRBJ2-5	many	CSVPTGLYQETQYF	TGCAGCGTACCCACGGGACTGTACCAAGAGACCCAGTACTTC
TRBD1	TRBV7-9	TRBJ2-4	few	CASSLGDRATYF	TGTGCCAGCAGCTTAGGGGACAGGGCCACGTACTTC
-	TRBV5-1	TRBJ2-1	few	CASNKGGAEYNEQFF	TGCGCCAGCAACAAAGGGGGGGCGGAATACAATGAGCAGTTCTTC
TRBD1	TRBV27	TRBJ1-6	-	CASSKGGQGGSPLHF	TGTGCCAGCAGTAAGGGCGGACAGGGAGGATCACCCCTCCACTTT
TRBD1	TRBV14	TRBJ2-5	few	CVSSQEVLFGTGVETQYF	TGTGTCAGCAGCCAAGAGGTGCTTTTCGGGACAGGGGTGGAGACCCAGTACTTC
TRBD1	TRBV6-1	TRBJ2-3	once	CASSEDKGQGGSDTQYF	TGTGCCAGCAGCGAAGATAAGGGACAGGGAGGGTCAGATACGCAGTATTTT
TRBD2	TRBV12-3/TRBV12-4	TRBJ2-7	-	CASRRTSTTEQYF	TGTGCCAGCAGGCGGACTAGCACGACCGAGCAGTACTTC
-	TRBV6-6	TRBJ2-7	-	CASSPHLGEQYF	TGTGCCAGCAGTCCCCACCTGGGTGAGCAGTACTTC
-	TRBV29-1	TRBJ2-1	-	CSVTARLGGNEQFF	TGCAGCGTTACCGCCCGACTAGGGGGCAATGAGCAGTTCTTC
TRBD1	TRBV11-2	TRBJ2-7	few	CASTSTGVSYEQYF	TGTGCCAGCACCTCGACAGGGGTTTCCTACGAGCAGTACTTC
TRBD1	TRBV6-1	TRBJ2-4	-	CASNSVTLTGGEKNIQYF	TGTGCCAGCAACTCGGTTACCCTGACAGGGGGCGAGAAAAACATTCAGTACTTC
-	TRBV20-1	TRBJ2-2	-	CSARESGGIGELFF	TGCAGTGCTAGAGAATCGGGGGGCATCGGGGAGCTGTTTTTT
-	TRBV12-3/TRBV12-4	TRBJ2-5	few	CASSFDWETQYF	TGTGCCAGCAGTTTCGACTGGGAGACCCAGTACTTC
-	TRBV21-1	TRBJ2-2	few	CASSNERGDANTGELFF	TGTGCCAGCAGCAACGAACGAGGGGACGCGAACACCGGGGAGCTGTTTTTT
TRBD1	TRBV20-1	TRBJ2-3	-	CSAGQGETDTQYF	TGCAGTGCTGGACAGGGGGAAACAGATACGCAGTATTTT
TRBD2	TRBV20-1	TRBJ2-3	-	CSASQRGSTDTQYF	TGCAGTGCTAGCCAGCGGGGGAGCACAGATACGCAGTATTTT
-	TRBV20-1	TRBJ1-2	few	CSALLGDYGYTF	TGCAGTGCTCTCCTTGGCGACTATGGCTACACCTTC
TRBD1	TRBV7-8	TRBJ1-1	-	CASTPTGGFIGTEAFF	TGTGCCAGCACCCCTACAGGGGGCTTTATCGGGACTGAAGCTTTCTTT